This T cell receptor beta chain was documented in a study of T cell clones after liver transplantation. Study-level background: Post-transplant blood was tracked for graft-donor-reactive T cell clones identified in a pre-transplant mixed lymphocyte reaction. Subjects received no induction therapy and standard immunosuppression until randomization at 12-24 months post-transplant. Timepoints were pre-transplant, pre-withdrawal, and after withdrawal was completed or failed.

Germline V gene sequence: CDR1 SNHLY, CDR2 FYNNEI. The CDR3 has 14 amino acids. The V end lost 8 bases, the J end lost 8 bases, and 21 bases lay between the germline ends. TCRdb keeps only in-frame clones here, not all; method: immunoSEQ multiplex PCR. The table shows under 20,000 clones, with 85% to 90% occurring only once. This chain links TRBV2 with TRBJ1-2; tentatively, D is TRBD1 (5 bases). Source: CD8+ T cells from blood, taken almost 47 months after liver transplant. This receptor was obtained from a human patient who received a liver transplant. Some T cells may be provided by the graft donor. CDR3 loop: CASFGTPDQGGYTF. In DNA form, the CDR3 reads TGTGCCAGCTTCGGGACTCCCGATCAAGGAGGCTACACCTTC.